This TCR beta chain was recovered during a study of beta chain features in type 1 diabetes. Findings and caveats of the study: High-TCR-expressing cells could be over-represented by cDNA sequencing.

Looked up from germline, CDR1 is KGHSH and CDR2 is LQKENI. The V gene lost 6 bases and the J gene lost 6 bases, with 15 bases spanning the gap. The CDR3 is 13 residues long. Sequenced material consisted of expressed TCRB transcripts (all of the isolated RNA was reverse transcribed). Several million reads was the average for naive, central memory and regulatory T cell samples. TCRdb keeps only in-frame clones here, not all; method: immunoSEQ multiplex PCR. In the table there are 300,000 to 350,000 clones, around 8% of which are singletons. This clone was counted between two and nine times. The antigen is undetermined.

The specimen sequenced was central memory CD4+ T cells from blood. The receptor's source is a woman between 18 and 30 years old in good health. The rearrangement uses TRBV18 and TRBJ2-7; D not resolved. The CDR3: CASSLQYGGEQYF. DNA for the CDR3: TGTGCCAGCTCCCTGCAGTACGGTGGCGAGCAGTACTTC.